These 24 T cell receptor delta chains share one sample of origin, sequenced in a study of gamma-delta chains in newborns, infants, children. With CATT, TCRdb re-called clones from the reads. Here the sample spans several thousand delta-chain clones, roughly 3.5% being singletons. The sequenced material came from blood. The origin of the receptors is a child who was a newborn, infant or young child, either healthy, febrile or measles-vaccinated (not recorded which).

This clone was seen more than once but under ten times. A much larger clone lies one base from this, so it may be a read error. The same CDR3 can be traced to other DNA sequences in this sample. The V and J genes are TRDV2 and TRDJ1, with 9 bases identical to TRDD3. Germline loops: CDR1 GEAIGNYY, CDR2 EKD. The CDR3 has 16 residues. The CDR3 coding sequence is TGTGCCTGTGACACCGGGGGATACTGGTACACCGATAAACTCATCTTC. This sequence encodes CACDTGGYWYTDKLIF.

This clone counts as medium-sized (0.01 to 0.1%). This rearrangement joins TRDV2 to TRDJ1, with 10 bases fitting TRDD3. V was pared by 2 bases and J by 0 bases, with 5 bases of the junction left unmatched. The CDR3 loop spans 16 amino acids. Germline lookup yields CDR1 GEAIGNYY and CDR2 EKD. In DNA form, the CDR3 reads TGTGCCTGTGACATATACTGGGGGATGTACACCGATAAACTCATCTTT. Translated: CACDIYWGMYTDKLIF.

This clone showed up just a few times. This chain joins TRDV2 and TRDJ3; 7 nucleotides match TRDD3. Germline V gene lookup returns CDR1 GEAIGNYY and CDR2 EKD. The length of the CDR3 is 22 residues. The junction had 19 bases not matched to a gene; V was cut back by 3 bases and J by 0 bases. This CDR3 reads CACDASTTVGYWSSWDTRQMFF. CDR3 nucleotides: TGTGCCTGTGACGCTTCGACTACTGTGGGATACTGGAGCTCCTGGGACACCCGACAGATGTTTTTC.

Remarks on this clone: This may be a read error: a much more frequent sequence differs by one nucleotide. The chain is built from TRDV2 and TRDJ3, with TRDD3 matching over 8 bases. This CDR3 region has 20 residues. Germline V gene lookup returns CDR1 GEAIGNYY and CDR2 EKD. The CDR3 sequence: CACDNYWGPSSSWGTRQMFF. The DNA of the CDR3 is TGTGCCTGTGACAACTACTGGGGGCCGTCGAGCTCCTGGGGCACCCGACAGATGTTTTTC.

Turning to this clone: Just one base apart from a much larger clone, this may be a read error. The rearrangement links TRDV2 to TRDJ3, with 12 bases that match TRDD3. Germline loops: CDR1 GEAIGNYY, CDR2 EKD. J gave up 0 bases and V 2 bases, and 4 bases lay outside the gene matches. The CDR3 is made up of 19 amino acids. Written as DNA, the CDR3 is TGTGCCTGTGACAACTGGGGGATACCCAGCTCCTGGGACACCCGACAGATGTTTTTC. Translating gives CACDNWGIPSSWDTRQMFF.

A word on this clone: A much larger clone lies one base from this, so it may be a read error. The chain joins TRDV2 to TRDJ3, with TRDD3 matching over 12 bases. This CDR3 has 20 residues. Germline CDR1 and CDR2: GEAIGNYY and EKD. The ends lost 5 bases at V and 0 bases at J; junction bases unmatched: 10. CDR3 sequence: CACGNVLGDTSSWDTRQMFF. The CDR3 nucleotides read TGTGCCTGTGGCAATGTACTGGGGGATACCTCCTCCTGGGACACCCGACAGATGTTTTTC.

A remark on this clone: One base away lies a much larger clone, so this may be a sequencing read error. The chain is built from TRDV2 and TRDJ1, with 11 bases that match TRDD3. TCRdb does not report a J gene; here it was assigned by matching the DNA to germline references. The CDR3 contains 15 residues. Per the germline V gene, CDR1 is GEAIGNYY and CDR2 is EKD. The ends lost 3 bases at V and 4 bases at J; junction bases unmatched: 6. The CDR3 DNA sequence: TGTGCCTGTGACGACTGGGGGATAAAAGTCGATAAACTCATCTTT. Translating gives CACDDWGIKVDKLIF.

This clone was seen more than once but under ten times. A far larger clone is only one base removed, so a read error is likely. This CDR3 is also generated by other DNA sequences in the sample. The gene calls are TRDV2 and TRDJ2; TRDD3 matches 8 bases. The CDR3 is made up of 14 amino acids. Germline V gene data show CDR1 as GEAIGNYY and CDR2 as EKD. The CDR3 region is CACDTVGDTAQLFF. CDR3 DNA: TGTGCCTGCGACACGGTGGGGGATACAGCACAACTCTTCTTT.

Remarks on this clone: The germline gene is not matched at one end of the junction; a read error may be the cause. The rearrangement links TRDV2 to TRDJ3; TRDD3 matches 8 bases. The V gene's germline CDR1 is GEAIGNYY and CDR2 EKD. CDR3 size: 18 residues. The CDR3 nucleotides read TGTGCCTGTGGCACCCTGGGGGACCTCTCCTGGGACACCCGACAGATGTTTTTC. Translated, it gives CACGTLGDLSWDTRQMFF.

For this clone: A much larger clone sits a single nucleotide away, making a read error possible. Different DNA sequences within this sample yield the same CDR3. This chain links TRDV2 with TRDJ3; the match to TRDD3 covers 7 bases. The germline gives CDR1 GEAIGNYY, CDR2 EKD. There are 18 residues in the CDR3. Trimming at V came to 1 base and at J to 0 bases, leaving 5 bases not matched to a gene. CDR3 sequence: CACDTGGFSSWDTRQMFF. DNA of the CDR3: TGTGCCTGTGACACGGGGGGATTCAGCTCCTGGGACACCCGACAGATGTTTTTC.

Worth noting for this clone: The translation of this DNA and the TCRdb protein of a much larger clone differ at residue 10, probably owing to a read error; the protein shown here is translated from the DNA. The V call is TRDV2, the J call TRDJ3; 9 bases are shared with TRDD3. The CDR3 runs to 18 residues. The germline gives CDR1 GEAIGNYY, CDR2 EKD. V dropped 4 bases and J dropped 3; count of bases not matched to a gene: 9. Written as DNA, the CDR3 is TGTGCCTGTGATCAGTACTGGGGGAGCTTCTGGGACACCCGACAGATGTTTTTC. Its translation is CACDQYWGSFWDTRQMFF.

About this clone itself: This may arise from a read error, as a much more abundant clone is one base away. At the DNA level, this CDR3 is encoded by other sequences in the same sample as well. J is TRDJ2 and V is TRDV2; the D gene is possibly TRDD3 (5 bases). The CDR3 extends over 14 amino acids. Trimming removed 2 bases at V and 8 bases at J, with 14 bases between. In germline, CDR1 is GEAIGNYY, CDR2 EKD. In nucleotides, the CDR3 is TGTGCCTGTGACAGAGTGGGGAAGACGGCACAACTCTTCTTT. This translates into CACDRVGKTAQLFF.

Note on this clone: This could be a read error, since a much larger clone is one nucleotide away. V gene TRDV2 combines with J gene TRDJ2; 11 positions match TRDD3. The DNA end lines up better with TRDJ1; the J call may be wrong. From germline, CDR1 is GEAIGNYY and CDR2 EKD. This CDR3 contains 15 residues. CDR3 loop: CACDILGDMTAQLIF. The CDR3 region has the DNA TGTGCCTGTGACATACTGGGGGATATGACAGCACAACTCATCTTT.

The CDR3 nucleotides are TGTGCCTGTGACACCGCGGACTGGGGGGGGAAAAGGGACACCCGACAGATGTTTTTC. Protein: CACDTADWGGKRDTRQMFF. The gene calls are TRDV2 and TRDJ3; 8 positions match TRDD3. Here the J gene came from matching the DNA to germline, since TCRdb omits it. Germline V gives CDR1 GEAIGNYY, CDR2 EKD. There are 19 residues in the CDR3. The V segment lost 0 bases and the J segment 5 bases; nucleotides outside the gene matches: 11.

This chain's CDR3 is CACDTIWGIRSWDTRQMFF. CDR3 sequence (DNA): TGTGCCTGTGACACTATATGGGGGATACGCTCCTGGGACACCCGACAGATGTTTTTC. The genes are TRDV2 and TRDJ3; TRDD3 matches 11 bases. Germline assignment: CDR1 GEAIGNYY and CDR2 EKD. The CDR3 covers 19 residues. V was pared by 1 base and J by 0 bases, with 4 bases of the junction left unmatched.

The table lists this clone with a few counts. A much larger clonotype is one base distant, so this may be a read error. This CDR3 is also generated by other DNA sequences in the sample. J is TRDJ3 and V is TRDV2; 9 bases are a match to TRDD3. The CDR3 has 18 amino acids. Germline-derived CDR1 and CDR2 are GEAIGNYY and EKD. The CDR3 reads CACDTYWGNSWDTRQMFF. CDR3 nucleotide sequence: TGTGCCTGCGACACGTACTGGGGGAACTCCTGGGACACCCGACAGATGTTTTTC.

The chain recombines TRDV2 with TRDJ3; perhaps TRDD3 as D (6 bases). Germline V gene data show CDR1 as GEAIGNYY and CDR2 as EKD. The length of the CDR3 is 18 residues. The V end was cut by 3 bases, the J end by 2 bases, with 16 bases between. The CDR3 DNA is TGTGCCTGTGACCCTTTGGGGGGTGAAACCTGGGACACCCGACAGATGTTTTTC. Translated: CACDPLGGETWDTRQMFF.

Regarding this clone: This clone may be a read error of a much larger clone one base away. The chain employs TRDV2 and TRDJ3; 7 positions match TRDD3. Germline V lookup: CDR1 GEAIGNYY, CDR2 EKD. The CDR3 runs 15 residues. Here the CDR3 reads CACDTGYWDTRRMFF. The CDR3 DNA reads as TGTGCCTGTGACACGGGATACTGGGACACCCGACGGATGTTTTTC.

The CDR3 DNA reads as TGTGCTCTTGGGGAACTGGAGGGGGGATACGCCCTCGGTAAACTCATCTTT. Protein: CALGELEGGYALGKLIF. The gene calls are TRDV1 and TRDJ1, with 10 bases matching TRDD3. The germline V gene has CDR1 TSWWSYY and CDR2 QGS. This CDR3 is built from 17 residues. The junction had 11 bases not matched to a gene; V was cut back by 0 bases and J by 7 bases.

This clone is medium-sized in the sample. The rearrangement uses TRDV2 and TRDJ3; 8 bases fit TRDD3. Per germline, CDR1 GEAIGNYY and CDR2 EKD. The CDR3 runs 18 residues. V shed 3 bases and J 1 base; nucleotides not matched to a gene: 7. The CDR3 is CACDPTGGRSWDTRQMFF. CDR3 coding DNA: TGTGCCTGTGACCCTACTGGGGGTCGGTCCTGGGACACCCGACAGATGTTTTTC.

This clone showed up just a few times. This DNA translates differently at residue 6 from the TCRdb protein, which is that of a much larger clone; a read error is likely, and the protein shown is the DNA's own translation. The chain uses TRDV2 and TRDJ1, with 10 bases lining up with TRDD3. V dropped 3 bases and J dropped 0; count of bases not matched to a gene: 6. This CDR3 comprises 16 residues. Germline V lookup: CDR1 GEAIGNYY, CDR2 EKD. The CDR3 is CACDLPGDTHTDKLIF. The CDR3 region has the DNA TGTGCCTGTGACCTACCGGGGGATACGCACACCGATAAACTCATCTTT.

This clone showed up many times. Other nucleotide sequences in the sample specify the same CDR3. V and J are TRDV2 and TRDJ1; 11 nucleotides align to TRDD3. This CDR3 has 14 residues. Germline V CDR1 and CDR2: GEAIGNYY, EKD. The junction had 0 bases not matched to a gene; V was cut back by 2 bases and J by 2 bases. The CDR3 protein is CACDNWGITDKLIF. In DNA, the CDR3 is TGTGCCTGTGACAACTGGGGGATAACCGATAAACTCATCTTT.

This clone is labeled medium-sized. Other DNA variants within this sample encode the same CDR3. CDR3 nucleotides: TGTGCCTGTGACACCGGGGGATACTTTTCCTGGGACACCCGACAGATGTTTTTC. Residues: CACDTGGYFSWDTRQMFF. The chain carries TRDV2 and TRDJ3, with 9 positions matching TRDD3. Germline loops: CDR1 GEAIGNYY, CDR2 EKD. This CDR3 has 18 amino acids. Germline trimming cut 0 bases from V and 1 base from J; bases unmatched to any gene: 3.

Of note for this clone: A much larger clone differs by one base, so this may be a read error. V gene TRDV2 combines with J gene TRDJ3; D ambiguous. The germline V gene encodes CDR1 GEAIGNYY and CDR2 EKD. CDR3 size: 21 residues. Trimming took off 0 bases at V and 0 bases at J, with 20 bases between the two ends. The CDR3: CACDTAPREVYDSWDTRQMFF. The CDR3 DNA follows: TGTGCCTGTGACACCGCACCGCGAGAGGTGTACGACTCCTGGGACACCCGACAGATGTTTTTC.